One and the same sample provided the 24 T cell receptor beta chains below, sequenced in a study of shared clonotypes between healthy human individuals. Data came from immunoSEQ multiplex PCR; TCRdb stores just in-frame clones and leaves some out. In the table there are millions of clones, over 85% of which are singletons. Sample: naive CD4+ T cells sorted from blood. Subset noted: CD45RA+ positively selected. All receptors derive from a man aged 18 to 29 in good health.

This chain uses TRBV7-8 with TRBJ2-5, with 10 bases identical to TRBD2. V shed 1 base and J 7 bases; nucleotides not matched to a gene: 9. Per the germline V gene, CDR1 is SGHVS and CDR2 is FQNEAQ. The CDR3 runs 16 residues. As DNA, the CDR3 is TGTGCCAGCAGCTTAGTCCCAGCGGGAGGGCTCGGGACCCAGTACTTC. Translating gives CASSLVPAGGLGTQYF.

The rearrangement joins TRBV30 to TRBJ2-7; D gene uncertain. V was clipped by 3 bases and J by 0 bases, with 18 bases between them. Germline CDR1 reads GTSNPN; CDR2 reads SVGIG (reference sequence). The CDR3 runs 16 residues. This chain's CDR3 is CAWSRVELSGSYEQYF. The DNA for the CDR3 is TGTGCCTGGAGCCGAGTGGAGTTGTCGGGCTCCTACGAGCAGTACTTC.

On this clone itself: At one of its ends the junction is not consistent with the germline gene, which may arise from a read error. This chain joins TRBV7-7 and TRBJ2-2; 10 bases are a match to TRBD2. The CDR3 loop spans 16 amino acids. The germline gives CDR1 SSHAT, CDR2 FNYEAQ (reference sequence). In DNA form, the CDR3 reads TGTGCTAGCAGCGAAATAGCGGGAGGGAACACCGGGGAGCTGTTTTTT. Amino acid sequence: CASSEIAGGNTGELFF.

In DNA form, the CDR3 reads TGTGCCAGCAGCCCAATTGGACAGTACTTC. It specifies CASSPIGQYF. This chain links TRBV7-9 with TRBJ2-4; D is unresolved. The CDR3 is made up of 10 amino acids. Germline V gene sequence: CDR1 SEHNR, CDR2 FQNEAQ (reference sequence). V dropped 5 bases and J dropped 13 bases, with 9 bases sitting between them. The entire variable domain, with the rest obtained from reference TRBV7-9 and TRBJ2-4, is as follows: DTGVSQNPRHKITKRGQNVTFRCDPISEHNRLYWYRQTLGQGPEFLTYFQNEAQLEKSRLLSDRFSAERPKGSFSTLEIQRTEQGDSAMYLCASSPIGQYFGAGTRLSVL.

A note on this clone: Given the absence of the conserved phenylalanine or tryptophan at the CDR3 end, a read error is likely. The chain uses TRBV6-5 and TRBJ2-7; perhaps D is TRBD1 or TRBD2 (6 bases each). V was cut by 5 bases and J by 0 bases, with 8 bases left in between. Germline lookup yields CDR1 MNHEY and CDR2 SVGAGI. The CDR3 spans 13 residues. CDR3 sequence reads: CASSPGASYEQYL. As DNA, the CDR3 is TGTGCCAGCAGTCCGGGGGCCTCCTACGAGCAGTACCTC.

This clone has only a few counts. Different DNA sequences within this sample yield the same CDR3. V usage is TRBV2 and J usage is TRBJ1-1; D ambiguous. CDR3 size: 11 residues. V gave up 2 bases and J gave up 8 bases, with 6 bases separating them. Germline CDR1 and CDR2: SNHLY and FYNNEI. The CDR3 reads CASSESVEAFF. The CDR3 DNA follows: TGTGCCAGCAGTGAATCGGTGGAAGCTTTCTTT.

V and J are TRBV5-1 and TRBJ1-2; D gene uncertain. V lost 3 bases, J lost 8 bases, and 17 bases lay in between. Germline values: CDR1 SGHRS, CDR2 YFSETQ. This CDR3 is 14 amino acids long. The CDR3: CASSWGDTIRGYTF. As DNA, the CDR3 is TGCGCCAGCAGCTGGGGAGACACGATAAGGGGCTACACCTTC.

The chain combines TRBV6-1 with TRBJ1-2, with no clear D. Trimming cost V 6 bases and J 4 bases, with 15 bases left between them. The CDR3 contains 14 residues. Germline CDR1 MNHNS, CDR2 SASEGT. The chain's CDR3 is CASSSTNGVYGYTF. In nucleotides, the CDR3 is TGTGCCAGCAGCTCGACGAACGGCGTCTATGGCTACACCTTC.

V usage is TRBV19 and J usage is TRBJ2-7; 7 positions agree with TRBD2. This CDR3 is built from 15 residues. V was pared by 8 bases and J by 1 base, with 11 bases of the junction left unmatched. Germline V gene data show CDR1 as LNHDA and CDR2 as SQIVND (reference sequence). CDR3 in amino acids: CASRNSGFPSYEQYF. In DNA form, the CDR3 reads TGTGCCAGTCGAAATAGCGGGTTCCCTTCCTACGAGCAGTACTTC.

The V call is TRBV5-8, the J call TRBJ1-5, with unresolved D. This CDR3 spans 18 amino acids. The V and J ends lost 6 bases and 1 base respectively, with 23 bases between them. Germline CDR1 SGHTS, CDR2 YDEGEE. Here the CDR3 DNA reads TGTGCCAGCACTCCAGCGCCGGGGTGGGAAACGAGCAATCAGCCCCAGCATTTT. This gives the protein CASTPAPGWETSNQPQHF.

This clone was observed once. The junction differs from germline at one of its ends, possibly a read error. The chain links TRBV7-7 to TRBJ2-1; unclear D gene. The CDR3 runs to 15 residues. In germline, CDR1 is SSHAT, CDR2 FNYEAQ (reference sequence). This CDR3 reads CASSLTSSSYNEQFF. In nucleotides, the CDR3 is TGTGCTAGCAGCCTGACTTCGAGCTCCTACAATGAGCAGTTCTTC.

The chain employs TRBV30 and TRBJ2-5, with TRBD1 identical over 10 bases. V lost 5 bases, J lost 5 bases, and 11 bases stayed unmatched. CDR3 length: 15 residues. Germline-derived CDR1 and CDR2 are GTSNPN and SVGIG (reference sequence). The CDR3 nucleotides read TGTGCCTGGGGGGCCGGGACAGGGGAGGTGGAGACCCAGTACTTC. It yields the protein CAWGAGTGEVETQYF.

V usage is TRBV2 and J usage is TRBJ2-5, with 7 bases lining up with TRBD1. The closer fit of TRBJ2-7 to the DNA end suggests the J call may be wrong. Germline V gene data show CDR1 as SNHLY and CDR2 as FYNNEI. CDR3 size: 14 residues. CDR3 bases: TGTGCCAGCAGGGTTGACAGGGCGCTCTACGAGCAGTACTTC. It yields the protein CASRVDRALYEQYF.

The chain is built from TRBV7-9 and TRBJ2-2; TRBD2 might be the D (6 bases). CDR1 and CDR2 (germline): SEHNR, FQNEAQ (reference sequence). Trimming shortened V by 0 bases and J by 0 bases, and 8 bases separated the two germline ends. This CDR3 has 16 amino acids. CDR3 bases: TGTGCCAGCAGCTTAGCGGTAGCGGCGAACACCGGGGAGCTGTTTTTT. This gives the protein CASSLAVAANTGELFF.

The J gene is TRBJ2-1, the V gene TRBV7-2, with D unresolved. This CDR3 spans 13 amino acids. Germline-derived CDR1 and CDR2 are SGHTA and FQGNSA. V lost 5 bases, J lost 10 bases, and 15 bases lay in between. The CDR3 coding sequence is TGTGCCAGCAGCCATCCAATTATTCCCGAGCAGTTCTTC. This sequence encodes CASSHPIIPEQFF.

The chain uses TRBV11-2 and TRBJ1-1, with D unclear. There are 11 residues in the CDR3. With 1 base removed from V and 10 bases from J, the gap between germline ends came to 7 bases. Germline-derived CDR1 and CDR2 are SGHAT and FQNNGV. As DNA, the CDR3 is TGTGCCAGCAGCTTAGGGTTTAGAGCTTTCTTT. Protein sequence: CASSLGFRAFF.

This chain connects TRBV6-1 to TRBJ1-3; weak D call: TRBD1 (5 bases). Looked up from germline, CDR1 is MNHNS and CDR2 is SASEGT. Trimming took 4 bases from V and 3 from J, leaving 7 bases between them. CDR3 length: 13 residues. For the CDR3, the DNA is TGTGCCAGCAGTGCCGACAGTGGAAACACCATATATTTT. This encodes CASSADSGNTIYF.

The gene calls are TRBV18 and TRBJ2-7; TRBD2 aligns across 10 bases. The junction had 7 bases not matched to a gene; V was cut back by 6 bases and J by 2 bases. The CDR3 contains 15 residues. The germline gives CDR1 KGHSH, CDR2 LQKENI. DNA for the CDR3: TGTGCCAGCTCCCACGGGACTAGCGACGCCTACGAGCAGTACTTC. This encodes CASSHGTSDAYEQYF.

CDR3 in amino acids: CASSLPATAPGTF. In nucleotides, the CDR3 is TGTGCCAGCAGCTTGCCAGCGACAGCCCCCGGGACCTTC. The chain links TRBV5-6 to TRBJ1-2; possibly TRBD1 for D (5 bases). The CDR3 is 13 residues long. The ends were cut back, 1 base at V and 14 bases at J, with 18 bases in the middle. From germline, CDR1 is SGHDT and CDR2 YYEEEE. The full variable domain, with the rest looked up from reference TRBV5-6 and TRBJ1-2, is DAGVTQSPTHLIKTRGQQVTLRCSPKSGHDTVSWYQQALGQGPQFIFQYYEEEERQRGNFPDRFSGHQFPNYSSELNVNALLLGDSALYLCASSLPATAPGTFGSGTRLTVV.

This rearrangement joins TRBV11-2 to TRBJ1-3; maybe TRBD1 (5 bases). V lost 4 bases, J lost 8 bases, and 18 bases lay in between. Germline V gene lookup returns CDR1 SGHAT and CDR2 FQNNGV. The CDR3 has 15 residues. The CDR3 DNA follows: TGTGCCAGCAGCTCGAGACAGAGTCCCATCGACACCATATATTTT. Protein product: CASSSRQSPIDTIYF.

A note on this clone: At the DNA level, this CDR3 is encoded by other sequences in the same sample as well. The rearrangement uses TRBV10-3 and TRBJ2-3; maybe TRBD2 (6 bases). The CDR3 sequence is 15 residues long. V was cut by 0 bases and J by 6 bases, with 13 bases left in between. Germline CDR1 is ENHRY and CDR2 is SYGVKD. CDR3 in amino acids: CAISESSSGGDTQYF. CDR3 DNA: TGTGCCATCAGTGAGTCGAGTAGCGGTGGGGATACGCAGTATTTT.

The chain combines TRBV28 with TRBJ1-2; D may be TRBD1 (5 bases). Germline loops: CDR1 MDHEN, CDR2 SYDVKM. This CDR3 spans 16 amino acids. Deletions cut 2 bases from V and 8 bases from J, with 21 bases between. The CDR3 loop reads CASSLRAINGAGGYTF. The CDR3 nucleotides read TGTGCCAGCAGTTTACGCGCGATTAACGGGGCTGGAGGCTACACCTTC.

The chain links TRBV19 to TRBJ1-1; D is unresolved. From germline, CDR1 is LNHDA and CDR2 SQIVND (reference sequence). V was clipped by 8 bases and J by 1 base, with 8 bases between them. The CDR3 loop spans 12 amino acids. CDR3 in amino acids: CASQLGNTEAFF. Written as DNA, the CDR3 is TGTGCCAGTCAATTGGGGAACACTGAAGCTTTCTTT.

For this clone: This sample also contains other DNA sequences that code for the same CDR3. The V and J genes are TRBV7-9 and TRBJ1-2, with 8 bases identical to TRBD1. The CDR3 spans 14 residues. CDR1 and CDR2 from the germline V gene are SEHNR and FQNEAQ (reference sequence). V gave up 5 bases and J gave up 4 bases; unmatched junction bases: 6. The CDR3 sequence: CASSAGQGPYGYTF. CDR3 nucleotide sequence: TGTGCCAGCAGCGCTGGACAGGGTCCCTATGGCTACACCTTC. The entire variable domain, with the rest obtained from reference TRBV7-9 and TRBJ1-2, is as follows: DTGVSQNPRHKITKRGQNVTFRCDPISEHNRLYWYRQTLGQGPEFLTYFQNEAQLEKSRLLSDRFSAERPKGSFSTLEIQRTEQGDSAMYLCASSAGQGPYGYTFGSGTRLTVV.